This entry is about one TCR beta chain. Its antigen remains unidentified. This specimen comes from a study of T cell repertoires in cytomegalovirus infection. TCRdb re-analysed the reads in MiXCR, keeping a single row per CDR3 protein. Found here are 750,000 to 950,000 distinct CDR3 sequences, under 35% of them singletons; the top ten hold 13%. V was trimmed by 1 base and J by 9 bases, leaving 11 bases between them. Per the germline V gene, CDR1 is SGHDT and CDR2 is YYEEEE. The CDR3 is 13 residues long. The J gene is TRBJ2-1, the V gene TRBV5-6; D is unresolved. The sample in question was cultured CD8+ T cells from PBMCs, obtained from culture after CMV antigen stimulation. The TCR originated in a human donor in good health (CMV status not recorded). Some clones in this sample may be carry-over from other donors' samples. DNA of the CDR3: TGTGCCAGCAGCTTGCCCCCTGGCATTGAGCAGTTCTTC. Translation gives CASSLPPGIEQFF. The full variable domain, completed using reference TRBV5-6 and TRBJ2-1, is DAGVTQSPTHLIKTRGQQVTLRCSPKSGHDTVSWYQQALGQGPQFIFQYYEEEERQRGNFPDRFSGHQFPNYSSELNVNALLLGDSALYLCASSLPPGIEQFFGPGTRLTVL.